This T cell receptor (beta chain) was sequenced in a study of blood T cell repertoires in COVID-19. The wider study: COVID-19 samples from acute and convalescent phases originated in the United States, Italy and Spain. Nucleic acid was either cDNA or gDNA, and it came from T cells, B-cell-depleted T cells, or PBMCs.

This clone was observed a handful of times. J gave up 7 bases and V 8 bases, and 9 bases lay outside the gene matches. CDR1 is LNHDA and CDR2 is SQIVND in the germline V gene (reference sequence). This CDR3 contains 14 residues. Original methodology: Amplified reference gene primers provided the basis for estimating nucleated cell counts. Using immunoSEQ multiplex PCR, the repertoire was profiled, and TCRdb retains in-frame clones only, with some absent. The V and J calls and clone size are taken from that table; D and trimming were inferred from the DNA. The sample has roughly 280,000 clones, about 88% seen once.

The TCR comes from a man under 40 with active or convalescent COVID-19. Sample: peripheral blood. The rearrangement links TRBV19 to TRBJ2-2, with TRBD2 identical over 8 bases. Here the CDR3 reads CASYETSDHGELFF. The CDR3 region has the DNA TGTGCCAGTTACGAGACTAGCGACCACGGGGAGCTGTTTTTT.